The 23 T cell receptor beta chains presented below share a single source sample, sequenced in a study of low-dose radiotherapy and immunotherapy resistance in tumors. TRAV- and TRBV-specific primers were used for first-strand cDNA, which covered alpha and beta chains. TCRs were amplified for about 18 PCR cycles with a constant-region primer and V-primer adapter. A single record per CDR3 protein comes from TCRdb applying MiXCR to the reads. The sample holds 60,000 to 75,000 distinct CDR3 sequences, about a quarter seen once. Time point: before trial treatment. This specimen consisted of PBMCs, obtained before treatment. Receptors originate from a male donor with rectosigmoid adenocarcinoma.

J is TRBJ2-1 and V is TRBV12-3 or TRBV12-4, with TRBD2 as a possible D gene (5 bases). The CDR3 runs to 15 residues. With 3 bases removed from V and 2 bases from J, the gap between germline ends came to 11 bases. CDR3 residues: CASSLGDTTYNEQFF. CDR3 coding DNA: TGTGCCAGCAGTTTGGGAGACACTACCTACAATGAGCAGTTCTTC.

This clonotype came up a few times. V gene TRBV4-3 combines with J gene TRBJ2-3; TRBD2 might be the D (7 bases). Germline values: CDR1 LGHNA, CDR2 YSLEER. The CDR3 consists of 16 residues. Trimming shortened V by 5 bases and J by 5 bases, and 20 bases separated the two germline ends. The CDR3 coding sequence is TGCGCCAGCAGCAGGGGGGGAGGGACCTCAGGAGATACGCAGTATTTT. This translates into CASSRGGGTSGDTQYF.

As to this clonotype: With only one base between it and a far larger clone, this is likely a read error. The chain recombines TRBV6-2 or TRBV6-3 with TRBJ2-5, with 10 bases identical to TRBD2. This CDR3 is built from 16 residues. V gave up 2 bases and J gave up 11 bases; unmatched junction bases: 14. CDR1 MNHEY and CDR2 SVGEGT come from the germline V gene. The CDR3 loop is CASSYPPGSGGDEQYF. The CDR3 region has the DNA TGTGCCAGCAGTTACCCGCCGGGGAGCGGGGGGGATGAGCAGTACTTC.

In its sample, this clonotype was seen many times. The chain is built from TRBV12-3 or TRBV12-4 and TRBJ2-2; unclear D gene. The CDR3 sequence is 14 residues long. Trimming removed 6 bases from V and 6 bases from J, with 14 bases in between. The DNA of the CDR3 is TGTGCCAGCAGCTCAATCGGGTTTGCCGGGGAGCTGTTTTTT. This codes for CASSSIGFAGELFF.

With respect to this clonotype: A far bigger clonotype differs at one base, so this is likely a read error. The genes are TRBV15 and TRBJ2-4, with a weak D call TRBD1 (7 bases). Germline V gene lookup returns CDR1 LNHNV and CDR2 YYDKDF (reference sequence). Trimming cost V 1 base and J 13 bases, with 26 bases left between them. CDR3 size: 17 residues. The CDR3 protein is CATSRGYTRQGGNEQYF. Here the CDR3 DNA reads TGTGCCACCAGCAGAGGTTATACAAGACAGGGAGGTAATGAGCAGTACTTC. Drawing the rest from reference TRBV15 and TRBJ2-4, the complete variable domain is DAMVIQNPRYQVTQFGKPVTLSCSQTLNHNVMYWYQQKSSQAPKLLFHYYDKDFNNEADTPDNFQSRRPNTSFCFLDIRSPGLGDTAMYLCATSRGYTRQGGNEQYFGAGTRLSVL.

This clonotype was counted at least ten times. The J gene is TRBJ2-7, the V gene TRBV28; possible D gene TRBD1, 6 bases. Germline V lookup: CDR1 MDHEN, CDR2 SYDVKM. Trimming took 6 bases from V and 3 from J, leaving 18 bases between them. CDR3 length: 15 residues. CDR3 nucleotide sequence: TGTGCCAGCAGCCCCTCGTATGAGGGGGACTACGAGCAGTACTTC. Amino acid sequence: CASSPSYEGDYEQYF.

As to this clonotype: A read error is the likely source, as a far larger clone sits one nucleotide away. This rearrangement joins TRBV12-3 or TRBV12-4 to TRBJ2-6, with D uncertain. The CDR3 length is 13 residues. Trimming took off 5 bases at V and 3 bases at J, with 5 bases between the two ends. The CDR3 reads CASSPCGANVLTF. CDR3 nucleotide sequence: TGTGCCAGCAGTCCCTGTGGGGCCAACGTCCTGACTTTC.

This clonotype was observed at least ten times. V and J are TRBV28 and TRBJ2-7; perhaps TRBD1 as D (6 bases). Trimming cost V 5 bases and J 4 bases, with 15 bases left between them. Germline V gene lookup returns CDR1 MDHEN and CDR2 SYDVKM. This CDR3 spans 14 amino acids. CDR3 DNA: TGTGCCAGCAGTCCAGGGGTCTATAAGTACGAGCAGTACTTC. The encoded protein is CASSPGVYKYEQYF.

This clonotype has just a few counts. Only one base separates this from a far larger clonotype, so it likely reflects a read error. The rearrangement joins TRBV28 to TRBJ2-7, with 8 bases fitting TRBD2. The V gene's germline CDR1 is MDHEN and CDR2 SYDVKM. Trimming at V came to 5 bases and at J to 7 bases, leaving 16 bases not matched to a gene. This CDR3 contains 16 residues. The DNA of the CDR3 is TGTGCCAGCAGTAGGCCGGGGGGGGGGGCGCGGAATGAGCAGTACTTC. Its translation: CASSRPGGGARNEQYF.

CDR3 residues: CASSLGGGQTYEQYF. In DNA, the CDR3 is TGTGCCAGCAGTTTAGGTGGGGGACAAACTTACGAGCAGTACTTC. V gene TRBV28 combines with J gene TRBJ2-7; TRBD1 might be the D (6 bases). The germline CDR1 and CDR2 sequences are MDHEN and SYDVKM. This CDR3 is 15 amino acids long. V was trimmed by 2 bases and J by 4 bases, leaving 15 bases between them.

This clonotype was seen a few times. The chain is built from TRBV29-1 and TRBJ2-5; TRBD1 is a possible D gene (6 bases). This CDR3 region has 11 residues. Trimming pared 7 bases from V and 2 bases from J, leaving 8 bases between. Germline-derived CDR1 and CDR2 are SQVTM and ANQGSEA. The CDR3 DNA follows: TGCAGCGGGGGGACACAAGAGACCCAGTACTTC. It yields the protein CSGGTQETQYF.

This clonotype was seen a few times. The gene calls are TRBV27 and TRBJ1-2, with D perhaps matching TRBD1 (6 bases). V lost 6 bases and J lost 8, with 19 bases in between. CDR3 length equals 14 residues. Germline values: CDR1 MNHEY, CDR2 SMNVEV (reference sequence). As DNA, the CDR3 is TGTGCCAGCAGCCGAAGGGGGGCAGGACGCGGCTACACCTTC. Amino acids: CASSRRGAGRGYTF.

J is TRBJ2-7 and V is TRBV5-4, with 9 positions matching TRBD1. V lost 5 bases and J lost 7; bases outside the gene matches: 13. Germline CDR1 reads SGHNT; CDR2 reads YYREEE (reference sequence). This CDR3 spans 15 amino acids. CDR3 nucleotide sequence: TGTGCCAGCAGTTATACAGGGGGCGCTTTCGAAGAGCAGTACTTC. As protein: CASSYTGGAFEEQYF.

This clonotype was observed at least ten times. This chain joins TRBV5-4 and TRBJ2-1, with D maybe TRBD1 (5 bases). The germline V gene has CDR1 SGHNT and CDR2 YYREEE (reference sequence). There are 12 residues in the CDR3. V dropped 3 bases and J dropped 10 bases, with 11 bases sitting between them. The CDR3 loop is CASSYKGREQFF. DNA for the CDR3: TGTGCCAGCAGCTATAAGGGGCGGGAGCAGTTCTTC. Full variable domain (outside the CDR3, taken from reference TRBV5-4 and TRBJ2-1): ETGVTQSPTHLIKTRGQQVTLRCSSQSGHNTVSWYQQALGQGPQFIFQYYREEENGRGNFPPRFSGLQFPNYSSELNVNALELDDSALYLCASSYKGREQFFGPGTRLTVL.

This clonotype was seen repeatedly, ten times or more. This chain joins TRBV29-1 and TRBJ2-7; 10 positions agree with TRBD1. There are 12 residues in the CDR3. Germline CDR1 SQVTM, CDR2 ANQGSEA. V shed 7 bases and J 2 bases; nucleotides not matched to a gene: 2. DNA for the CDR3: TGCAGCGGAGGACAGGGGGCCTACGAGCAGTACTTC. Translating it yields CSGGQGAYEQYF.

The chain joins TRBV2 to TRBJ2-2; possible D gene TRBD1, 5 bases. There are 15 residues in the CDR3. V lost 3 bases and J 3 bases, leaving 11 bases between the germline ends. Looked up from germline, CDR1 is SNHLY and CDR2 is FYNNEI. CDR3 nucleotide sequence: TGTGCCAGCAGTGATACAGGATTTTACACCGGGGAGCTGTTTTTT. This translates into CASSDTGFYTGELFF.

This clonotype was seen ten or more times. V and J are TRBV6-6 and TRBJ2-7, with no clear D. Deletions cut 8 bases from V and 3 bases from J, with 11 bases between. CDR3 length: 12 residues. The V gene's germline CDR1 is MNHNY and CDR2 SVGAGI (reference sequence). DNA of the CDR3: TGTGCCAGCCGGAAGAGACTCTACGAGCAGTACTTC. Protein product: CASRKRLYEQYF.

The chain couples TRBV2 to TRBJ1-2; D is perhaps TRBD1 (5 bases). V lost 1 base to trimming and J lost 2 bases, with 23 bases between them. This CDR3 has 19 amino acids. The V gene's germline CDR1 is SNHLY and CDR2 FYNNEI. The CDR3 spells CASSEGRPRVSMKNYGYTF. In nucleotides, the CDR3 is TGTGCCAGCAGTGAAGGAAGGCCCAGGGTCAGCATGAAGAACTATGGCTACACCTTC.

This sequence joins TRBV5-5 and TRBJ2-2, with a possible D match to TRBD1 (6 bases). Germline loops: CDR1 SGHKS, CDR2 YYEKEE (reference sequence). The CDR3 extends over 14 amino acids. V was shortened by 0 bases and J by 7 bases, with 10 bases between the two germline ends. The CDR3 loop is CASSLEPGVGELFF. CDR3 coding DNA: TGTGCCAGCAGCTTGGAACCAGGGGTCGGGGAGCTGTTTTTT.

As concerns this clonotype: A read error is the likely source, as a far larger clone sits one nucleotide away. The chain combines TRBV6-1 with TRBJ1-3, with D possibly TRBD1 on 6 matching bases. CDR1 and CDR2 from the germline V gene are MNHNS and SASEGT. The V end was cut by 10 bases, the J end by 2 bases, with 15 bases between. The CDR3 has 14 amino acids. The CDR3 reads CATRGPLPGNTIYF. Here the CDR3 DNA reads TGTGCCACCCGGGGGCCGCTCCCTGGAAACACCATATATTTT.

A few counts support this clonotype. The rearrangement links TRBV29-1 to TRBJ2-5, with 7 bases matching TRBD2. The CDR3 has 15 residues. Germline V gene sequence: CDR1 SQVTM, CDR2 ANQGSEA. The V and J ends lost 5 bases and 1 base, in that order; junction bases with no gene match: 10. The CDR3 sequence: CSVLRASGIQETQYF. The CDR3 DNA follows: TGCAGCGTTCTCCGGGCTAGCGGAATCCAAGAGACCCAGTACTTC. Combining the CDR3 with reference TRBV29-1 and TRBJ2-5 gives the whole variable domain SAVISQKPSRDICQRGTSLTIQCQVDSQVTMMFWYRQQPGQSLTLIATANQGSEATYESGFVIDKFPISRPNLTFSTLTVSNMSPEDSSIYLCSVLRASGIQETQYFGPGTRLLVL.

This clonotype was picked up many times. The V and J genes are TRBV6-5 and TRBJ2-3; D might be TRBD1 or TRBD2, each matching 5 bases. The ends were cut back, 0 bases at V and 5 bases at J, with 9 bases in the middle. The CDR3 is 14 residues long. Germline CDR1 MNHEY, CDR2 SVGAGI. This CDR3 is CASSYSGELDTQYF. The DNA for the CDR3 is TGTGCCAGCAGTTACTCGGGGGAGCTAGATACGCAGTATTTT.

This clonotype was detected many times. The rearrangement uses TRBV11-2 and TRBJ1-1; D remains ambiguous. The CDR3 runs to 13 residues. CDR1 is SGHAT, CDR2 FQNNGV, per germline. The ends were cut back, 3 bases at V and 11 bases at J, with 16 bases in the middle. CDR3 in amino acids: CASSFRTFPGAFF. CDR3 DNA: TGTGCCAGCAGCTTCCGGACGTTCCCGGGGGCTTTCTTT.